This TCR beta chain was found in a study of Ad26.COV2.S vaccination and SARS-CoV-2 variants. Regarding the study as a whole: Reportedly, after vaccination the spike-specific CD8+ and CD4+ T cell responses displayed substantial breadth. Vaccine recipients had higher spike-specific TCR breadth than placebo recipients. Total responses of T cells may have been underestimated by the analyses of TCR breadth and depth.

Profiling relied on immunoSEQ multiplex PCR, and the TCRdb table lists in-frame clones only, not all of them. The data contain around 300,000 clones, more than 85% of them singletons. Sample treatment: some 19 received Ad26.COV2.S at low or high dose, single or two shots; roughly five received placebo; per-sample allocation not given. Samples analyzed were those drawn on day 63 after the first vaccine or placebo injection. Ad26.COV2.S expressed prefusion-stabilized spike from the original Wuhan strain. V dropped 6 bases and J dropped 4 bases, with 13 bases sitting between them. Germline V lookup: CDR1 MNHEY, CDR2 SMNVEV (reference sequence). CDR3 length: 13 amino acids. This clone was picked up a small number of times. Its antigen is not known.

This TCR was sampled from a person between 18 and 65 years old who received the Ad26.COV2.S COVID-19 vaccine or a placebo. Source: peripheral blood, taken in a trial of Ad26.COV2.S vaccine versus placebo. The rearrangement links TRBV27 to TRBJ2-7, with D perhaps matching TRBD1 (6 bases). The CDR3 loop reads CASRDRAKYEQYF. CDR3 nucleotide sequence: TGTGCCAGCAGGGACAGAGCGAAATACGAGCAGTACTTC.